This TCR beta chain was captured by sequencing in a study of beta chain features in type 1 diabetes. Trimming stripped 0 bases from V and 0 bases from J, with 12 bases between. Germline V gene lookup returns CDR1 GTSNPN and CDR2 SVGIG (reference sequence). The CDR3 is 15 amino acids. Sequenced material consisted of expressed TCRB transcripts (all of the isolated RNA was reverse transcribed). This table comes from immunoSEQ multiplex PCR, and its TCRdb copy is limited to in-frame clones, with some not included. The data show a few hundred thousand clones, about 30% seen once. This sequence was found in a man aged 18 to 29 in good health. The chain carries TRBV30 and TRBJ2-7; D may correspond to TRBD1 or TRBD2 (5 bases each). Specimen: naive CD4+ T cells from blood. The CDR3 sequence: CAWSVEGHHSYEQYF. In DNA, the CDR3 is TGTGCCTGGAGTGTAGAGGGGCATCACTCCTACGAGCAGTACTTC.